Shown below are 5 T cell receptor beta chains from a single sample sequenced in a study of follicular helper T cells after annual influenza vaccination (dated by TCRdb to the late 2010s). The sample's time point label, in plain terms: 2014-2015 season, 7 days after vaccination. The library was produced with the immunoSEQ multiplex PCR assay. Imported from immuneACCESS, the table was reduced by TCRdb to in-frame sequences with V and J called. These copies leave out some clones; in studies compared against another copy, an unresolved V gene accounts for under half, and the cause of the remainder is not known. Present in this sample are approximately 9,600 clones, around four fifths of which were seen just once. The ten largest clones take up approximately 0.78% of the sample. The source material was CXCR5- memory CD4+ T cells sorted from blood, sampled 7 days after influenza vaccination. This specimen's cell subset or site label, interpreted: CXCR5- memory CD4 T cells. These receptors all come from an adult who received the influenza vaccine.

The table lists this clone with a few counts. The chain carries TRBV4-2 and TRBJ1-5; no firm D call. Germline V gene data show CDR1 as LGHNA and CDR2 as YNFKEQ. The CDR3 is 13 amino acids. The germline V and J ends were trimmed by 0 bases and 7 bases, with 7 bases remaining between them. The CDR3 loop reads CASSQDRGQPQHF. The CDR3 DNA reads TGTGCCAGCAGCCAAGACCGAGGGCAGCCCCAGCATTTT.

The chain uses TRBV5-1 and TRBJ2-3; 14 nucleotides match TRBD2. Germline-derived CDR1 and CDR2 are SGHRS and YFSETQ. The V segment lost 4 bases and the J segment 5 bases; nucleotides outside the gene matches: 6. The CDR3 sequence is 16 residues long. CDR3 loop: CASSTGLAGEQDTQYF. The CDR3 coding sequence is TGCGCCAGCAGCACGGGACTAGCGGGAGAGCAAGATACGCAGTATTTT.

The J gene is TRBJ2-2, the V gene TRBV19; weak D call: TRBD2 (6 bases). Trimming removed 0 bases at V and 6 bases at J, with 11 bases between. The germline CDR1 and CDR2 sequences are LNHDA and SQIVND (reference sequence). CDR3 length equals 15 residues. CDR3 region: CASSIDWGDAGELFF. As DNA, the CDR3 is TGTGCCAGTAGTATAGATTGGGGGGACGCCGGGGAGCTGTTTTTT.

The DNA for the CDR3 is TGTGCCGGACATCCGGGGAGGACAGAAAAACTGTTTTTT. This translates into CAGHPGRTEKLFF. The chain links TRBV6-1 to TRBJ1-4; D is possibly TRBD1 (5 bases). The CDR3 runs 13 residues. Deletions cut 11 bases from V and 8 bases from J, with 18 bases between. Germline CDR1 is MNHNS and CDR2 is SASEGT.

The genes are TRBV27 and TRBJ1-6; weak D call: TRBD1 (6 bases). This CDR3 comprises 15 residues. V lost 6 bases, J lost 4 bases, and 13 bases lay in between. Germline V gene data show CDR1 as MNHEY and CDR2 as SMNVEV (reference sequence). The CDR3 DNA follows: TGTGCCAGCAGCTCCTCAGGACAGTATAATTCACCCCTCCACTTT. It specifies CASSSSGQYNSPLHF.